This TCR beta chain is from a study of tissue T cells after allogeneic stem cell transplantation. CDR3 sequences, V/J genes, frequencies and template counts came from survey-depth TCRbeta sequencing. The method was immunoSEQ multiplex PCR; TCRdb's version includes in-frame clones alone and lacks a portion of them. The data contain more than 6,500 clones, over 40% of them singletons. Notes on this clone: What it recognizes is unknown. Mouse germline and gene names are used. The read is 1 residue too short to cover the CDR3 end, so that end is filled in from the germline J gene.

Time point defined: mouse harvest day 7 after allogeneic transplant. Tail vein injection delivered 10^7 T-cell-depleted bone marrow cells and 10^6 splenic CD5+ T cells. Points from the study as a whole: This small cohort was clinically heterogeneous, and sampling depth was a limitation.

The germline V gene has CDR1 KGHPV and CDR2 FQNQEV (reference sequence). V gave up 0 bases and J gave up 1 base, with 4 bases separating them. The CDR3 is 14 residues long. The receptor's source is a female BALB/c mouse given C57BL/6 T cells with graft-versus-host disease after an allogeneic hematopoietic cell transplant. The rearrangement uses TRBV26 and TRBJ2-1, with D hard to call. The sequencing sample was made of gut tissue. This CDR3 is CASSLSNNYAEQFF. CDR3 bases read: TGTGCCAGCAGTCTGTCGAACAACTATGCTGAGCAGTTC. Looking up the rest from reference TRBV26 and TRBJ2-1 gives the full variable domain: NSKVIQTPRYLVKGQGQKAKMRCIPEKGHPVVFWYQQNKNNEFKFLINFQNQEVLQQIDMTEKRFSAECPSNSPCSLEIQSSEAGDSALYLCASSLSNNYAEQFFGPGTRLTVL.